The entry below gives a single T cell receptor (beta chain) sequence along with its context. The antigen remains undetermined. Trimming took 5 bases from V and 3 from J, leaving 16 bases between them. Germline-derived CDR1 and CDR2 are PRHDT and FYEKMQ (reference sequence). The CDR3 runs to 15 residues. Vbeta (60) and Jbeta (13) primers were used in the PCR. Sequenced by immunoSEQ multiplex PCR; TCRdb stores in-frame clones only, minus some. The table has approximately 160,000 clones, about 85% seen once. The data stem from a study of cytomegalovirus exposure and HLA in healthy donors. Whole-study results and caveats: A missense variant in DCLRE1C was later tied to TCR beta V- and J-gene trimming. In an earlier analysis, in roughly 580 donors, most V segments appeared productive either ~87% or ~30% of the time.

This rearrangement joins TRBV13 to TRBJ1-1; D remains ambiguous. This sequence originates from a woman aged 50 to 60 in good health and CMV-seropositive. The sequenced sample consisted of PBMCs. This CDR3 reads CASSPPDGEDTEAFF. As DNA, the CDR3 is TGTGCCAGCAGCCCCCCGGACGGGGAGGACACTGAAGCTTTCTTT.